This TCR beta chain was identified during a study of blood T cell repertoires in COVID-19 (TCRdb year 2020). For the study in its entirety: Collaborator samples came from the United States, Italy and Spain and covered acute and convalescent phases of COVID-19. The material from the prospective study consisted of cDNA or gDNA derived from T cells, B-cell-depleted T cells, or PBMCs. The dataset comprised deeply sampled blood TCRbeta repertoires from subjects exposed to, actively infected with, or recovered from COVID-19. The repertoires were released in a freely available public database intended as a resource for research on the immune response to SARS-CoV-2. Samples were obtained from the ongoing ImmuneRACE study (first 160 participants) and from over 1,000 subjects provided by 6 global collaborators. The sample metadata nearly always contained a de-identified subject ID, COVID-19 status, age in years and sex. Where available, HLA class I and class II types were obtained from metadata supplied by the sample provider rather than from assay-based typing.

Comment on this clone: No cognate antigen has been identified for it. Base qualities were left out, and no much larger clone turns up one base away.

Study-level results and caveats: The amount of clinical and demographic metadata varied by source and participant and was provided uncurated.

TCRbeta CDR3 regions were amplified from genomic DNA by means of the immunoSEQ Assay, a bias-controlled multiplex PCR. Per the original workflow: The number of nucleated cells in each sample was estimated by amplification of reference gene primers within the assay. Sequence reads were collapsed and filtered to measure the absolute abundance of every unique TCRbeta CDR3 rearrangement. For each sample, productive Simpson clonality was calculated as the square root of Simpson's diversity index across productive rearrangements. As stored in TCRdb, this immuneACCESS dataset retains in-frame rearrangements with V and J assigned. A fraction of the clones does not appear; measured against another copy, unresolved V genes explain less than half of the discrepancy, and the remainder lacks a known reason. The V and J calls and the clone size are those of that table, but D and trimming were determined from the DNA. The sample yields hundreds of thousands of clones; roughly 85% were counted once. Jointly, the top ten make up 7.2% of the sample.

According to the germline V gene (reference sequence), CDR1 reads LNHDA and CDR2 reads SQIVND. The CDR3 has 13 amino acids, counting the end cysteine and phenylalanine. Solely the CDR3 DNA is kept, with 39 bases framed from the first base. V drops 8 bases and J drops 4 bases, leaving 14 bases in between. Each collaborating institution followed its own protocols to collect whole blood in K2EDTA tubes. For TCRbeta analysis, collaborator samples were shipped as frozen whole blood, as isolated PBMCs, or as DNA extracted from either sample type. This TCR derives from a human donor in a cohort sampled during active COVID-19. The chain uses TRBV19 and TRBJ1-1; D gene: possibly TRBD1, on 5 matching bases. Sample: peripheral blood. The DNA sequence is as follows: TGTGCCAGTGCCGACAGTACTCCCACTGAAGCTTTCTTT. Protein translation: CASADSTPTEAFF.